The rows below give T cell receptor beta chains drawn from one sample of a study of blood T cells in healthy people across ages. MiXCR, applied by TCRdb to the 5' RACE reads, yields one record per CDR3 protein. The table has approximately 680,000 distinct CDR3 sequences, about 34% seen once; the top ten hold 15%. Sequencing input: blood. These receptors were taken from a woman of 80 years or more in good health. The CDR3 runs from the conserved cysteine through the conserved F or W.

v_call	j_call	cdr3_aa
TRBV5-1	TRBJ2-5	CASSFGTETQYF
TRBV20-1	TRBJ1-6	CSASRDIYNSPLHF
TRBV5-4	TRBJ1-1	CASSLVGGMYTEAFF
TRBV7-2	TRBJ2-4	CASSLDWKLAKNIQYF
TRBV28	TRBJ1-2	CAIDPQRADGYTF
TRBV7-2	TRBJ2-1	CASSSSGTSSEQFF
TRBV5-1	TRBJ1-4	CASSLRGTGQNEKLFF
TRBV7-2	TRBJ1-2	CASSLVGYTF
TRBV6-4	NA	CASSDLGGFEQYF
TRBV2	TRBJ2-5	CASRRGQETQYF
TRBV20-1	TRBJ1-2	CSATMTGGSNYGYTF
TRBV4-2	TRBJ1-3	CASSQDDRGVSGNTIYF
TRBV30	TRBJ2-4	CAWTGTGVNIQYF
TRBV6-6	TRBJ2-7	CASSFLGGYEQYF
TRBV6-1	TRBJ2-1	CASSEGLAPPNNEQFF
TRBV6-1	TRBJ2-4	CASSNPGQGERRTKNIQYF